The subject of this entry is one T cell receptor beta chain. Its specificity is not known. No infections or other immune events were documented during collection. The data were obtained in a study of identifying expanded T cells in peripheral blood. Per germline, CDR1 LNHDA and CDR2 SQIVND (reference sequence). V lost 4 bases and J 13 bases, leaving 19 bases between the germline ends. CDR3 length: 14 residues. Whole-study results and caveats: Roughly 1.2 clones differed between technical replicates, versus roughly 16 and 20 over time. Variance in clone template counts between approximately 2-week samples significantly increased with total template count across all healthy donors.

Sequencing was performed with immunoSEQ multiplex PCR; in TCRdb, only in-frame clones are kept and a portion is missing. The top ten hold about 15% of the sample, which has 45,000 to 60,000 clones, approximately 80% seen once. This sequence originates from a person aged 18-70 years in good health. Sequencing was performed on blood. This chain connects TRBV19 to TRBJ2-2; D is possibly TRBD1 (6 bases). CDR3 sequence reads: CASSRDTNDQWLFF. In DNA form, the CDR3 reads TGTGCCAGTAGTAGGGACACCAACGATCAGTGGCTGTTTTTT.